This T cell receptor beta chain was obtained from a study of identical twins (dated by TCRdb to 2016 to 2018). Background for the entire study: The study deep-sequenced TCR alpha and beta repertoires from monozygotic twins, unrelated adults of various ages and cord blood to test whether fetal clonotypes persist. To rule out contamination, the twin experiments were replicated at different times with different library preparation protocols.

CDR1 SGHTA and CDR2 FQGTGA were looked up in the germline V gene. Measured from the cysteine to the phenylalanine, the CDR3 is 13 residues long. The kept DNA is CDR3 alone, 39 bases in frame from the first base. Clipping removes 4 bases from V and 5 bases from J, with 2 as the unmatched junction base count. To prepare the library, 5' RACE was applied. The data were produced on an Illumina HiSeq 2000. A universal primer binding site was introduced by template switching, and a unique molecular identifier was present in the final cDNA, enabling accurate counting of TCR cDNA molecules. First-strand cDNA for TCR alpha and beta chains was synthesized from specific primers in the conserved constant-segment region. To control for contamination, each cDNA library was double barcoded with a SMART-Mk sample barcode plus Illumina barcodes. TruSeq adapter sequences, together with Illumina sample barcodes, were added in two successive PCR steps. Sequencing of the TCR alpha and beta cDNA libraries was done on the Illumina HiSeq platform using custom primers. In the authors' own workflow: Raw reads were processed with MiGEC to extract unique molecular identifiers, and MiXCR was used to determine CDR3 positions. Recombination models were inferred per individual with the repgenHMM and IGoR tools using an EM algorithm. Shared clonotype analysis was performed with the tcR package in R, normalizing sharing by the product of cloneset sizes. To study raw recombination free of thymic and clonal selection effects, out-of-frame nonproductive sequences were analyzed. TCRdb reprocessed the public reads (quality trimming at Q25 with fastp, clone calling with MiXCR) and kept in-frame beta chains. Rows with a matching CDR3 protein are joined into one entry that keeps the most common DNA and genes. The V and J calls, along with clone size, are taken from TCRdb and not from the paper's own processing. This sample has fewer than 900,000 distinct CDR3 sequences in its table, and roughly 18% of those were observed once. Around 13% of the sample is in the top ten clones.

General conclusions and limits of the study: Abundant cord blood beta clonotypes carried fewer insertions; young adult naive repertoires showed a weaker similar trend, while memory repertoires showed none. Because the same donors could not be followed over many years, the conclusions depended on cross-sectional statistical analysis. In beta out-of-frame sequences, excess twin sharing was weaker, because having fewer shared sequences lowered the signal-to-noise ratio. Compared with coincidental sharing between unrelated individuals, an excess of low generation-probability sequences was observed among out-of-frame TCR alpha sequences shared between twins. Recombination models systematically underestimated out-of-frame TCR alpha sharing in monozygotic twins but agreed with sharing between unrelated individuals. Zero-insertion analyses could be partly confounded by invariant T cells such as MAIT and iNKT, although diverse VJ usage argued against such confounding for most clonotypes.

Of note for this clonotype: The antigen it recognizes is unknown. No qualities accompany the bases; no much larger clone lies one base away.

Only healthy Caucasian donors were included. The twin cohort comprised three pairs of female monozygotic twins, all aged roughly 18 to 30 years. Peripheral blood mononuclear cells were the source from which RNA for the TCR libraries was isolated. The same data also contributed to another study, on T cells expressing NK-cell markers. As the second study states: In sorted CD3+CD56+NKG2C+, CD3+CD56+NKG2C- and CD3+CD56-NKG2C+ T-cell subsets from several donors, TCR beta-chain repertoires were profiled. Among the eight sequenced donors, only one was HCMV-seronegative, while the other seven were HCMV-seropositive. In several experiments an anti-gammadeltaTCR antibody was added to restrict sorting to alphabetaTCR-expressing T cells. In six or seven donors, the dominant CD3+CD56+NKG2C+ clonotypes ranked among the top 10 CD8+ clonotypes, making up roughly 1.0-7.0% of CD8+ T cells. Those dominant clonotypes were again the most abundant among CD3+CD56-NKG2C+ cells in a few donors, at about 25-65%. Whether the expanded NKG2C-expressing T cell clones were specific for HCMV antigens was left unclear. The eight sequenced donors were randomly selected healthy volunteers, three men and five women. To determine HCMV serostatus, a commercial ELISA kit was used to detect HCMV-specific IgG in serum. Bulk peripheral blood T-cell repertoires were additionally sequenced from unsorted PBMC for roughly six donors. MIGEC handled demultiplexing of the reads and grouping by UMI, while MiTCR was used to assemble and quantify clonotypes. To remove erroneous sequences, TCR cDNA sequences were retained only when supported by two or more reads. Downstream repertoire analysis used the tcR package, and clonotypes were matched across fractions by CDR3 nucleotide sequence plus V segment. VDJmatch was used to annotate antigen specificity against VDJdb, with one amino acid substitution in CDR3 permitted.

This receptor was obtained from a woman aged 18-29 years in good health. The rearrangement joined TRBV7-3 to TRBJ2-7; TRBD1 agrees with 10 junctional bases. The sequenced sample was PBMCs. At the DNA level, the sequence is TGTGCCAGCAGCTATGGACAGGGGGACGAGCAGTACTTC. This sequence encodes CASSYGQGDEQYF.